The 9 T cell receptor beta chains reported below all come from one sample, sequenced in a study of PD-1 blockade in classical Hodgkin lymphoma. Time point of the sample: newly diagnosed, previously untreated cHL patient sample. Clones were sequenced by immunoSEQ multiplex PCR, and TCRdb holds only the in-frame ones, with some missing. Here the sample spans 20,000 to 25,000 clones, nearly 95% being singletons. Sequenced sample: peripheral blood mononuclear cells (PBMCs). The receptors were sampled from a human donor with classical Hodgkin lymphoma.

The V call is TRBV2, the J call TRBJ1-5; 9 bases align to TRBD1. CDR1 is SNHLY and CDR2 is FYNNEI in the germline V gene. The J segment lost 7 bases and the V segment lost 2 bases, leaving 9 bases of the junction unmatched. This CDR3 region has 16 residues. The CDR3 reads CASSERGDRVSQPQHF. The CDR3 DNA reads TGTGCCAGCAGTGAACGAGGGGACAGGGTAAGCCAGCCCCAGCATTTT.

The gene calls are TRBV28 and TRBJ2-3; 15 nucleotides align to TRBD2. Trimming cost V 4 bases and J 3 bases; bases outside gene matches: 8. CDR1 and CDR2 (germline): MDHEN, SYDVKM. CDR3 size: 18 residues. CDR3 nucleotides: TGTGCCAGCAGTTCAACAAGGGGACTAGCGGGAGGTACAGATACGCAGTATTTT. Translating it yields CASSSTRGLAGGTDTQYF.

The chain joins TRBV9 to TRBJ2-5; D not certain. The CDR3 is 14 amino acids. CDR1 SGDLS and CDR2 YYNGEE come from the germline V gene. Trimming cost V 5 bases and J 1 base, with 12 bases left between them. The CDR3 DNA sequence: TGTGCCAGCAGTGAAGTCCCCACCCAAGAGACCCAGTACTTC. Residues: CASSEVPTQETQYF.

The rearrangement joins TRBV19 to TRBJ1-1; D is perhaps TRBD1 (6 bases). Germline V CDR1 and CDR2: LNHDA, SQIVND (reference sequence). V gave up 8 bases and J gave up 5 bases, with 12 bases separating them. The CDR3 is 12 residues long. CDR3 residues: CASRGPVTEAFF. In nucleotides, the CDR3 is TGTGCCAGTCGGGGGCCGGTAACTGAAGCTTTCTTT.

The chain has TRBV27 and TRBJ2-7; no clear D. V gave up 5 bases and J gave up 4 bases, with 18 bases separating them. Germline values: CDR1 MNHEY, CDR2 SMNVEV (reference sequence). The length of the CDR3 is 15 residues. The CDR3 region has the DNA TGTGCCAGCAGTATACGACTCCAAACGACTTACGAGCAGTACTTC. The encoded protein is CASSIRLQTTYEQYF.

The chain is built from TRBV18 and TRBJ2-3; 8 bases agree with TRBD1. J gave up 2 bases and V 6 bases, and 10 bases lay outside the gene matches. This CDR3 has 16 amino acids. The germline V gene encodes CDR1 KGHSH and CDR2 LQKENI. The CDR3 here is CASSPGPGQDTDTQYF. DNA for the CDR3: TGTGCCAGCTCCCCTGGCCCGGGACAGGACACAGATACGCAGTATTTT. The variable domain in full, completed from reference TRBV18 and TRBJ2-3, reads NAGVMQNPRHLVRRRGQEARLRCSPMKGHSHVYWYRQLPEEGLKFMVYLQKENIIDESGMPKERFSAEFPKEGPSILRIQQVVRGDSAAYFCASSPGPGQDTDTQYFGPGTRLTVL.

The chain is built from TRBV7-9 and TRBJ2-7; no clear D. V shed 0 bases and J shed 3 bases, with 6 bases lying between them. Germline CDR1 and CDR2: SEHNR and FQNEAQ (reference sequence). This CDR3 is built from 13 residues. CDR3 amino acids: CASSLAIYYEQYF. The CDR3 coding sequence is TGTGCCAGCAGCTTAGCGATTTACTACGAGCAGTACTTC.

This clone is a singleton in its sample. This rearrangement joins TRBV10-3 to TRBJ2-2, with no clear D. V dropped 2 bases and J dropped 6 bases, with 10 bases sitting between them. CDR3 length equals 14 residues. The germline V gene encodes CDR1 ENHRY and CDR2 SYGVKD. CDR3 DNA: TGTGCCATCAGTGAGGACCTGATGGCCGGGGAGCTGTTTTTT. Its translation is CAISEDLMAGELFF.

This sequence joins TRBV18 and TRBJ2-3; D may be TRBD2 (6 bases). The V gene's germline CDR1 is KGHSH and CDR2 LQKENI. The CDR3 has 15 amino acids. V lost 3 bases and J lost 6, with 16 bases in between. The CDR3 coding sequence is TGTGCCAGCTCACCCCAAGGAGGGGCGGGGGATACGCAGTATTTT. Protein product: CASSPQGGAGDTQYF.